This paragraph reports one TCR beta chain. The antigen is not known. CDR3 size: 19 residues. These data originate in a study of T cell responses to AZD1222 COVID-19 vaccine. Sequenced by immunoSEQ multiplex PCR; TCRdb stores in-frame clones only, minus some. The repertoire holds about 210,000 clones, around 94% seen once, with around 1.7% in the top ten. General study points: No day 14 peak samples; only post-peak repertoires were characterized. Distributed over spike, vaccine-associated CD4 TCRs predominated at 160-218 and 743-854. Donors in the cohort were predominantly white British and more often female, and clonal diversity was possibly underestimated. Increases in Spike-specific TCR breadth and depth were seen after two AZD1222 doses.

V gene TRBV21-1 combines with J gene TRBJ1-1; the table names TRBD1, a call not compared with the DNA. TRBV21-1 is an annotated pseudogene. Sequencing used peripheral blood, obtained 28 days after the second dose of the MenACWY control vaccine. The receptor was isolated from an adult who received the MenACWY meningococcal vaccine as a control. CDR3 bases: TGTGCCAGCAGCAAAGGGGTCAGGGGCCTTAGGAACATGAACACTGAAGCTTTCTTT. The encoded protein is CASSKGVRGLRNMNTEAFF.